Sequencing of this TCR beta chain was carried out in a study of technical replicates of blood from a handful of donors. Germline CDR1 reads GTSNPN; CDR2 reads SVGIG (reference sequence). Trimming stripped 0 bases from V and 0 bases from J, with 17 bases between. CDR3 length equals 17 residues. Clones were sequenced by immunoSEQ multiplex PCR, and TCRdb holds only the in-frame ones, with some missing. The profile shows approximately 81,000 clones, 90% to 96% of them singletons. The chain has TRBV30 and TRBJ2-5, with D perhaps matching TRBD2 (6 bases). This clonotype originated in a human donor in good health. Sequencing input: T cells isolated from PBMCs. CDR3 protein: CAWSVGSRRGNQETQYF. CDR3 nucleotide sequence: TGTGCCTGGAGTGTAGGCTCTCGGAGGGGCAACCAAGAGACCCAGTACTTC.